Presented here are 21 T cell receptor beta chains from one specimen sequenced in a study of T cell repertoires in cytomegalovirus infection. These receptors' targets are unknown. TCRdb recomputed calls from the reads with MiXCR, one row per CDR3 protein. Of a few hundred thousand distinct CDR3 sequences in the sample, around two fifths were seen once. The sample in question was cultured PBMCs, obtained from culture after CMV antigen stimulation. Every receptor here comes from a human donor in good health (CMV status not recorded). Some clones in this sample may be carry-over from other donors' samples.

The gene calls are TRBV6-6 and TRBJ1-3, with D uncertain. V gave up 5 bases and J gave up 4 bases, with 12 bases separating them. Per the germline V gene, CDR1 is MNHNY and CDR2 is SVGAGI (reference sequence). The CDR3 loop spans 14 amino acids. CDR3 region: CASSQDSYGNTIYF. The CDR3 nucleotides are TGTGCCAGCAGTCAAGATTCCTACGGAAACACCATATATTTT.

A few counts support this clonotype. The rearrangement uses TRBV4-1 and TRBJ2-4; possibly TRBD1 for D (5 bases). Germline-derived CDR1 and CDR2 are MGHRA and YSYEKL. V was shortened by 0 bases and J by 0 bases, with 18 bases between the two germline ends. The CDR3 has 19 amino acids. CDR3: CASSQDTAAGRVAKNIQYF. CDR3 DNA sequence: TGCGCCAGCAGCCAAGATACTGCAGCCGGCAGGGTAGCCAAAAACATTCAGTACTTC.

V and J are TRBV4-1 and TRBJ1-4; D gene unclear. V was clipped by 3 bases and J by 0 bases, with 8 bases between them. The length of the CDR3 is 15 residues. Germline V lookup: CDR1 MGHRA, CDR2 YSYEKL. The DNA of the CDR3 is TGCGCCAGCAGCCAGGGCGGATCAACTAATGAAAAACTGTTTTTT. This gives the protein CASSQGGSTNEKLFF.

The chain recombines TRBV12-3 or TRBV12-4 with TRBJ1-4; D is ambiguous. The ends were cut back, 6 bases at V and 8 bases at J, with 10 bases in the middle. The length of the CDR3 is 12 residues. The CDR3 nucleotides read TGTGCCAGCAGGACGCGGGAGGAAAAACTGTTTTTT. Amino acids: CASRTREEKLFF.

The gene calls are TRBV20-1 and TRBJ2-4, with D tentatively TRBD2 (6 bases). V dropped 0 bases and J dropped 0 bases, with 15 bases sitting between them. The CDR3 consists of 17 residues. Germline CDR1 and CDR2: DFQATT and SNEGSKA (reference sequence). The CDR3 DNA is TGCAGTGCTAGAGACCCTATAGCGGAACTAGCCAAAAACATTCAGTACTTC. Its translation is CSARDPIAELAKNIQYF.

This CDR3 reads CASSLSRLAGGQTQYF. CDR3 coding DNA: TGTGCCAGCAGCTTAAGCCGACTAGCGGGGGGGCAGACGCAGTATTTT. V and J are TRBV7-2 and TRBJ2-3, with 14 bases matching TRBD2. V lost 2 bases and J lost 9; bases outside the gene matches: 7. Germline V CDR1 and CDR2: SGHTA, FQGNSA. The CDR3 runs to 16 residues.

This clonotype was picked up a small number of times. This chain uses TRBV7-6 with TRBJ2-2; D possibly corresponds to TRBD2 (7 bases). Trimming stripped 1 base from V and 4 bases from J, with 13 bases between. This CDR3 comprises 16 residues. Germline-derived CDR1 and CDR2 are SGHVS and FNYEAQ. CDR3 region: CASSLGAGALTGELFF. The CDR3 bases are TGTGCCAGCAGCTTAGGGGCGGGGGCCCTCACCGGGGAGCTGTTTTTT. Full variable domain (outside the CDR3, taken from reference TRBV7-6 and TRBJ2-2): GAGVSQSPRYKVTKRGQDVALRCDPISGHVSLYWYRQALGQGPEFLTYFNYEAQQDKSGLPNDRFSAERPEGSISTLTIQRTEQRDSAMYRCASSLGAGALTGELFFGEGSRLTVL.

This sequence joins TRBV12-3 or TRBV12-4 and TRBJ1-4; no reliable D call. CDR3 length: 11 amino acids. Trimming left V 6 bases short and J 10 bases short, with 9 bases between. CDR3 loop: CASSQRGKLFF. The CDR3 DNA reads TGTGCCAGCAGCCAGAGAGGAAAACTGTTTTTT.

This clonotype was counted a few times. The genes are TRBV7-2 and TRBJ1-6; possibly TRBD1 for D (6 bases). Germline V gene data show CDR1 as SGHTA and CDR2 as FQGNSA. The CDR3 length is 15 residues. V lost 1 base, J lost 6 bases, and 10 bases lay in between. The DNA of the CDR3 is TGTGCCAGCAGCTTAGTTACAGGGATTAATTCACCCCTCCACTTT. Amino acid sequence: CASSLVTGINSPLHF.

This clonotype was counted between two and nine times. The J gene is TRBJ2-3, the V gene TRBV2; maybe TRBD1 (6 bases). Trimming shortened V by 3 bases and J by 5 bases, and 12 bases separated the two germline ends. CDR3 length: 14 residues. Germline CDR1 and CDR2: SNHLY and FYNNEI. CDR3 sequence (DNA): TGTGCCAGCAGTGAGGGGGCCCTGGGAGATACGCAGTATTTT. Its translation: CASSEGALGDTQYF.

V usage is TRBV11-2 and J usage is TRBJ2-2; D is unclear. CDR3 size: 12 residues. Germline CDR1 and CDR2: SGHAT and FQNNGV. Deletions cut 3 bases from V and 9 bases from J, with 8 bases between. CDR3 sequence reads: CASSLASRELFF. For the CDR3, the DNA is TGTGCCAGCAGCTTGGCCTCTAGGGAGCTGTTTTTT.

V and J are TRBV6-6 and TRBJ2-7; D gene uncertain. The V end was cut by 5 bases, the J end by 2 bases, with 7 bases between. Germline CDR1 MNHNY, CDR2 SVGAGI (reference sequence). CDR3 length equals 12 residues. The CDR3 DNA follows: TGTGCCAGCAGTAACTACGCCTACGAGCAGTACTTC. Amino acid sequence: CASSNYAYEQYF.

This clonotype was detected ten times or more. V and J are TRBV10-3 and TRBJ1-5; TRBD1 might be the D (6 bases). CDR3 length equals 14 residues. V was cut by 10 bases and J by 3 bases, with 16 bases left in between. Germline V gives CDR1 ENHRY, CDR2 SYGVKD. The DNA of the CDR3 is TGTGCCACCGACGACAGGCAAAACAATCAGCCCCAGCATTTT. This encodes CATDDRQNNQPQHF.

The chain recombines TRBV5-6 with TRBJ2-4, with D possibly matching TRBD2 (6 bases). Trimming left V 2 bases short and J 3 bases short, with 9 bases between. The germline gives CDR1 SGHDT, CDR2 YYEEEE. The CDR3 is 14 residues long. Here the CDR3 reads CASSLPGDKNIQYF. DNA of the CDR3: TGTGCCAGCAGCTTACCGGGAGACAAAAACATTCAGTACTTC. Full variable domain (rest looked up from reference TRBV5-6 and TRBJ2-4): DAGVTQSPTHLIKTRGQQVTLRCSPKSGHDTVSWYQQALGQGPQFIFQYYEEEERQRGNFPDRFSGHQFPNYSSELNVNALLLGDSALYLCASSLPGDKNIQYFGAGTRLSVL.

Ten or more counts support this clonotype. The chain's CDR3 is CASSFSHSPLHF. CDR3 bases: TGTGCCAGCAGTTTCAGCCACTCACCCCTCCACTTT. This chain links TRBV12-3 or TRBV12-4 with TRBJ1-6; D ambiguous. The germline V and J ends were trimmed by 3 bases and 10 bases, with 7 bases remaining between them. CDR3 length: 12 residues.

J is TRBJ2-7 and V is TRBV10-3; tentative D call: TRBD2 (6 bases). CDR1 is ENHRY and CDR2 is SYGVKD in the germline V gene. CDR3 size: 11 residues. Trimming stripped 6 bases from V and 12 bases from J, with 15 bases between. The CDR3: CAISGGELAYF. As DNA, the CDR3 is TGTGCCATCAGCGGAGGGGAGTTGGCGTACTTC.

The chain is built from TRBV7-8 and TRBJ1-5; D perhaps matches TRBD1 (6 bases). Germline values: CDR1 SGHVS, CDR2 FQNEAQ. Trimming shortened V by 2 bases and J by 6 bases, and 11 bases separated the two germline ends. This CDR3 has 14 amino acids. CDR3 in DNA: TGTGCCAGCAGCTTACGGGGACACCCTCAGCCCCAGCATTTT. It specifies CASSLRGHPQPQHF.

This chain connects TRBV10-3 to TRBJ2-7; D not resolved. The length of the CDR3 is 12 residues. The V and J ends lost 8 bases and 4 bases respectively, with 12 bases between them. Germline V gene data show CDR1 as ENHRY and CDR2 as SYGVKD. CDR3 region: CAIGPQQYEQYF. In nucleotides, the CDR3 is TGTGCCATCGGGCCCCAGCAGTACGAGCAGTACTTC.

The chain joins TRBV12-3 or TRBV12-4 to TRBJ1-2, with 7 positions matching TRBD1. The CDR3 totals 15 residues. The V and J ends lost 5 bases and 5 bases, in that order; junction bases with no gene match: 11. CDR3 sequence (DNA): TGTGCCAGCAGTGAGACAACAGGGGTTAGGTATGGCTACACCTTC. Amino acids: CASSETTGVRYGYTF.

J is TRBJ1-2 and V is TRBV6-2 or TRBV6-3; 9 bases line up with TRBD1. The CDR3 contains 14 residues. The V segment lost 0 bases and the J segment 9 bases; nucleotides outside the gene matches: 5. Germline CDR1 reads MNHEY; CDR2 reads SVGEGT. CDR3 nucleotide sequence: TGTGCCAGCAGTTACTCGAGGGACAGGGATCGCTACACCTTC. Residues: CASSYSRDRDRYTF.

The rearrangement joins TRBV10-3 to TRBJ1-5; weak D call: TRBD1 (5 bases). The germline CDR1 and CDR2 sequences are ENHRY and SYGVKD. CDR3 length: 14 amino acids. Trimming cost V 4 bases and J 9 bases, with 16 bases left between them. CDR3 sequence reads: CAISADSSRRPQHF. DNA for the CDR3: TGTGCCATCAGTGCAGACAGTTCTCGGAGGCCCCAGCATTTT.